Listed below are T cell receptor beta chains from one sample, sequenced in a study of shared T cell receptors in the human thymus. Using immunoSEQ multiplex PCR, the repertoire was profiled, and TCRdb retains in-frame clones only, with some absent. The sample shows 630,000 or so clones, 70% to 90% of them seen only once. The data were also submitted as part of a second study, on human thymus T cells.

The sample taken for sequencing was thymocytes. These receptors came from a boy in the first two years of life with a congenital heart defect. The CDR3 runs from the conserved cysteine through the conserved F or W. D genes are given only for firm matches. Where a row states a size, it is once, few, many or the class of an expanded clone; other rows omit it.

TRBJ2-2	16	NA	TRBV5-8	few	TGTGCCAGCAGCTCCACAGCCAGGACTAAAGCCGGGGAGCTGTTTTTT	CASSSTARTKAGELFF
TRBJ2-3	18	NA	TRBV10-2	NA	TGCGCCAGCAGTGATAGGGGGACGGGATTACTGGGCACAGATACGCAGTATTTT	CASSDRGTGLLGTDTQYF
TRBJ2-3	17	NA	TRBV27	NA	TGTGCCAGCAGTTCAACTCGGACAGTTGGGTCCCGAGATACGCAGTATTTT	CASSSTRTVGSRDTQYF
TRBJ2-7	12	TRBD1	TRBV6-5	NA	TGTGCCAGCAGCCAGGGGGCCTACGAGCAGTACTTC	CASSQGAYEQYF
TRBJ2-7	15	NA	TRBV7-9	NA	TGTGCCAGCAGCTTAGGGGGACAAGCCGGCTACGAGCAGTACTTC	CASSLGGQAGYEQYF
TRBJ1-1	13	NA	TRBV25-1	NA	TGTGCCAGCAGGGGACAAAAGAACACTGAAGCTTTCTTT	CASRGQKNTEAFF
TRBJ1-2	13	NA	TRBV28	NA	TGTGCCAGCAGTTTGGGAGGGATGAATGGCTACACCTTC	CASSLGGMNGYTF
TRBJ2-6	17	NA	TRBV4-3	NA	TGCGCCAGCAGCCAAGATCAACGGGAAGCTGGGGCCAACGTCCTGACTTTC	CASSQDQREAGANVLTF
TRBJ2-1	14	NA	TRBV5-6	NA	TGTGCCAGCAGCCCAGAAGCGAGTTACAATGAGCAGTTCTTC	CASSPEASYNEQFF
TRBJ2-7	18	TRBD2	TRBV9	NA	TGTGCCAGCAGCATAGGGACTAGTGGACCCAAAGTTCGGTACGAGCAGTACTTC	CASSIGTSGPKVRYEQYF
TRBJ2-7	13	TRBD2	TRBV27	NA	TGTGCCAGCCGAGCGGGAGTCTCCTACGAGCAGTACTTC	CASRAGVSYEQYF
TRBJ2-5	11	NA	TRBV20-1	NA	TGCAGCGGGGGGCTACAAGAGACCCAGTACTTC	CSGGLQETQYF
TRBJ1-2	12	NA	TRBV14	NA	TGTGCCAGCAGCCAAGAGCAGTATGGCTACACCTTC	CASSQEQYGYTF
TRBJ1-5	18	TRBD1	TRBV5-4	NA	TGTGCCAGCAGCTCATCAGATGGGACAGGGGGTCACAATCAGCCCCAGCATTTT	CASSSSDGTGGHNQPQHF
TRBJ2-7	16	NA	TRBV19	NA	TGTGCCAGTAGTATGCATGGGCCAGCTTCCACCTACGAGCAGTACTTC	CASSMHGPASTYEQYF
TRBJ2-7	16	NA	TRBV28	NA	TGTGCCAGCAGTCTATACACCCCGCAGTTTCACTACGAGCAGTACTTC	CASSLYTPQFHYEQYF
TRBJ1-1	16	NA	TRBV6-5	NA	TGTGCCAGCAGTTATCGGTCGAAACAGGAATACACTGAAGCTTTCTTT	CASSYRSKQEYTEAFF
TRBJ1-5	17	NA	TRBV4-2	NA	TGTGCCAGCAGCCAAGCTCATAGCGGGGGGAGCAATCAGCCCCAGCATTTT	CASSQAHSGGSNQPQHF
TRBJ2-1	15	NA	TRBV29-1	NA	TGCAGCGCCGAGACAGGCCGAACCTCCTACAATGAGCAGTTCTTC	CSAETGRTSYNEQFF
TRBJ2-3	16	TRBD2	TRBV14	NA	TGTGCCAGCAGCCTAGATCTAGCGGGGGGGCCAGGTACGCAGTATTTT	CASSLDLAGGPGTQYF
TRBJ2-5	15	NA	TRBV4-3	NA	TGCGCCAGCAGCCAAGAATTAGCAGGGGAAGAGACCCAGTACTTC	CASSQELAGEETQYF
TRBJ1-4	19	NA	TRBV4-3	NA	TGCGCCAGCAGCCAAGATGACCCCCCTAGGGCAGCGGTCAATGAAAAACTGTTTTTT	CASSQDDPPRAAVNEKLFF
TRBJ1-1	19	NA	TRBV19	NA	TGTGCCAGTAGCGTAGGCGAGACAGGAGGTCCCAGAATGAACACTGAAGCTTTCTTT	CASSVGETGGPRMNTEAFF
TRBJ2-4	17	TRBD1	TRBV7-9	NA	TGTGCCAGCAGCCCCACAGGGGATGCTATAGCCAAAAACATTCAGTACTTC	CASSPTGDAIAKNIQYF
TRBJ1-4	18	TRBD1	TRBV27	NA	TGTGCCAGCAGTCTACGGGACAGGGGCGATCCAACTAATGAAAAACTGTTTTTT	CASSLRDRGDPTNEKLFF
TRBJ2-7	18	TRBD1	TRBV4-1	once	TGCGCCAGCAGCCAAGAGGGGGGGACAGGGACCGGGGACTACGAGCAGTACTTC	CASSQEGGTGTGDYEQYF
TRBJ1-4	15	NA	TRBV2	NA	TGTGCCAGCAGTGAAAGGTGGTGGGCAGGGGAAAAACTGTTTTTT	CASSERWWAGEKLFF
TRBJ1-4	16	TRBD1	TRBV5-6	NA	TGTGCCAGCAGCTTGGTAGGGGGCCACAGGAATGAAAAACTGTTTTTT	CASSLVGGHRNEKLFF
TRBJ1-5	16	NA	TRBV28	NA	TGTGCCAGCAGTTTAATCTACAGGGCTGACAATCAGCCCCAGCATTTT	CASSLIYRADNQPQHF
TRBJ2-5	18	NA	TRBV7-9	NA	TGTGCCAGCAGCTTAGATGACGGGAGAAGGGAAGAACAAGAGACCCAGTACTTC	CASSLDDGRREEQETQYF
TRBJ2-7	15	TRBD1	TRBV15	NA	TGTGCCACCAGCAGGACTCTTACAGGGGGCGACGAGCAGTACTTC	CATSRTLTGGDEQYF
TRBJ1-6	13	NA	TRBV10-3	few	TGTGCCACCGGCGGGCACGATAATTCACCCCTCCACTTT	CATGGHDNSPLHF
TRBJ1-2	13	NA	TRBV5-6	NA	TGTGCCAGCAGCTTGGACTTGAGCTATGGCTACACCTTC	CASSLDLSYGYTF
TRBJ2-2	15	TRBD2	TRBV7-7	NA	TGTGCCAGCAGCCCGGGACTAGCAGGCACCGGGGAGCTGTTTTTT	CASSPGLAGTGELFF
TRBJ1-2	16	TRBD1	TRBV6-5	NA	TGTGCCAGCAGTTACTCGCGGGACAGACCCAACTATGGCTACACCTTC	CASSYSRDRPNYGYTF
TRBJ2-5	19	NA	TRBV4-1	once	TGCGCCAGCAGCCAACTAGAGGGTCTAGCCGCAACCATCCAAGAGACCCAGTACTTC	CASSQLEGLAATIQETQYF
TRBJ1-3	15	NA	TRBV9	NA	TGTGCCAGCAGCGTAGTTACAGGTCCAGGAAACACCATATATTTT	CASSVVTGPGNTIYF
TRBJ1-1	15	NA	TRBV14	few	TGTGCCAGCAGCTCCGGTCGACACCTGAACACTGAAGCTTTCTTT	CASSSGRHLNTEAFF
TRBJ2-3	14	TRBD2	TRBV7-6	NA	TGTGCCAGCAGCTTTAGCGGGGGGGGAGATACGCAGTATTTT	CASSFSGGGDTQYF
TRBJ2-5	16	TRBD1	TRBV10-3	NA	TGTGCCATCAGGGGGGGACAGGGGGCTTCAGGGGAGACCCAGTACTTC	CAIRGGQGASGETQYF